What follows are 11 T cell receptor beta chains derived from one specimen sequenced in a study of blood T cells in healthy people across ages. Alongside a J-beta primer mix, a sample-barcoded 5' primer served in a second PCR lasting about 6 to 11 cycles. In TCRdb, the 5' RACE reads were re-called with MiXCR into one record per CDR3 protein. Of about 1.4 million distinct CDR3 sequences listed, approximately 59% are singletons. Sequenced: blood. The receptor set was obtained from a man aged 18 to 35 in good health.

This clonotype has a handful of counts. The chain recombines TRBV9 with TRBJ1-4; 9 bases match TRBD1. The CDR3 totals 15 residues. The V gene end was trimmed by 3 bases and the J gene end by 7 bases; junction bases not matched to a gene: 7. The germline V gene has CDR1 SGDLS and CDR2 YYNGEE. CDR3 DNA: TGTGCCAGCAGCGCCCGGACAGGGGAAGGTGAAAAACTGTTTTTT. Protein: CASSARTGEGEKLFF.

V is TRBV2 and J is TRBJ2-3; TRBD1 matches at 9 bases. From germline, CDR1 is SNHLY and CDR2 FYNNEI. V lost 6 bases, J lost 4 bases, and 26 bases stayed unmatched. CDR3 length: 21 residues. CDR3 residues: CASSIPRDRVTLPPHADTQYF. Written as DNA, the CDR3 is TGTGCCAGCAGCATCCCCCGGGACAGGGTGACCCTACCCCCACACGCAGATACGCAGTATTTT.

This chain links TRBV20-1 with TRBJ1-2; TRBD1 matches at 12 bases. The CDR3 spans 16 residues. J lost 8 bases, V lost 3 bases, and 13 bases had no gene match. CDR1 and CDR2 from the germline V gene are DFQATT and SNEGSKA (reference sequence). The CDR3 DNA sequence: TGCAGTGCTAGGTCAATGACGGGACAGGGGGCTTCCGGCTACACCTTC. Translated, it gives CSARSMTGQGASGYTF.

The V and J genes are TRBV6-2 or TRBV6-3 and TRBJ2-1; D possibly uses TRBD1 or TRBD2 (5 bases each). V dropped 2 bases and J dropped 7 bases, with 6 bases sitting between them. This CDR3 region has 12 residues. Germline V gene data show CDR1 as MNHEY and CDR2 as SVGEGT. The CDR3 DNA sequence: TGTGCCAGCAGTTACGAGGGGAATGAGCAGTTCTTC. Amino acids: CASSYEGNEQFF.

The rearrangement uses TRBV10-3 and TRBJ2-1; TRBD2 is a possible D gene (5 bases). Germline values: CDR1 ENHRY, CDR2 SYGVKD. V lost 0 bases and J 8 bases, leaving 8 bases between the germline ends. The CDR3 is made up of 13 amino acids. In nucleotides, the CDR3 is TGTGCCATCAGTGAGTCAGGAGGCGATGAGCAGTTCTTC. Translated: CAISESGGDEQFF.

The V call is TRBV10-3, the J call TRBJ2-4, with D perhaps matching TRBD1 or TRBD2 (5 bases each). The end of the DNA fits TRBJ2-7 better, so the J call may be wrong. CDR1 is ENHRY, CDR2 SYGVKD, per germline. The CDR3 consists of 14 residues. CDR3: CAIMAGDGPYEQYF. The CDR3 nucleotides read TGTGCCATCATGGCCGGGGACGGTCCCTACGAGCAGTACTTC.

The chain uses TRBV2 and TRBJ2-3; 11 bases fit TRBD1. This CDR3 is 15 amino acids long. CDR1 is SNHLY, CDR2 FYNNEI, per germline. The J segment lost 4 bases and the V segment lost 2 bases, leaving 2 bases of the junction unmatched. The CDR3 is CASSEWGQGADTQYF. The CDR3 DNA is TGTGCCAGCAGTGAATGGGGACAGGGGGCAGATACGCAGTATTTT.

The J gene is TRBJ2-7, the V gene TRBV20-1; 9 bases match TRBD2. The J segment lost 6 bases and the V segment lost 3 bases, leaving 12 bases of the junction unmatched. Germline V lookup: CDR1 DFQATT, CDR2 SNEGSKA (reference sequence). The CDR3 is made up of 15 amino acids. CDR3 coding DNA: TGCAGTGCTAGTGGTCATGGGACTAGCAATCTCGAGCAGTACTTC. Residues: CSASGHGTSNLEQYF.

The V gene is TRBV6-5, the J gene TRBJ2-3; possible D gene TRBD2, 5 bases. The germline V gene has CDR1 MNHEY and CDR2 SVGAGI. The CDR3 is 16 residues long. V was clipped by 0 bases and J by 1 base, with 11 bases between them. The chain's CDR3 is CASSYSSGGGTDTQYF. The CDR3 nucleotides are TGTGCCAGCAGTTACTCATCCGGAGGCGGCACAGATACGCAGTATTTT.

This chain links TRBV7-2 with TRBJ1-5, with D unclear. This CDR3 contains 11 residues. The germline CDR1 and CDR2 sequences are SGHTA and FQGNSA. V gave up 8 bases and J gave up 5 bases, with 7 bases separating them. For the CDR3, the DNA is TGTGCCAGCGGAGTCCATCAGCCCCAGCATTTT. This encodes CASGVHQPQHF.

The V gene is TRBV7-9, the J gene TRBJ2-1; D is ambiguous. Between the trimmed V and J ends, which lost 6 bases and 10 bases, there was a span of 16 bases. CDR3 length: 13 amino acids. The germline CDR1 and CDR2 sequences are SEHNR and FQNEAQ (reference sequence). The CDR3 region is CASRPLLVYEQFF. CDR3 coding DNA: TGTGCCAGCAGGCCATTGTTGGTTTACGAGCAGTTCTTC.